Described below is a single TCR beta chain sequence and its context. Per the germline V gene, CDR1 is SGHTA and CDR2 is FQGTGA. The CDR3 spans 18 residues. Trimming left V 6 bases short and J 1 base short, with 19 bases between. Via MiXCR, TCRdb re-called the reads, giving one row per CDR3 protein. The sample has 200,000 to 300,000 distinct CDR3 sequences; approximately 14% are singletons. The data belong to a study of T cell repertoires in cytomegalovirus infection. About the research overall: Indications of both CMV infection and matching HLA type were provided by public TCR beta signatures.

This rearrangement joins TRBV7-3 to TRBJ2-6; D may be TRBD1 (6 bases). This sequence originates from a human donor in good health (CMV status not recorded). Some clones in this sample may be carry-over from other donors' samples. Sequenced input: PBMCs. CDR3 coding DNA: TGTGCCAGCAGTCATCCGGGACAAGCTCGTTCTGGGGCCAACGTCCTGACTTTC. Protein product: CASSHPGQARSGANVLTF.